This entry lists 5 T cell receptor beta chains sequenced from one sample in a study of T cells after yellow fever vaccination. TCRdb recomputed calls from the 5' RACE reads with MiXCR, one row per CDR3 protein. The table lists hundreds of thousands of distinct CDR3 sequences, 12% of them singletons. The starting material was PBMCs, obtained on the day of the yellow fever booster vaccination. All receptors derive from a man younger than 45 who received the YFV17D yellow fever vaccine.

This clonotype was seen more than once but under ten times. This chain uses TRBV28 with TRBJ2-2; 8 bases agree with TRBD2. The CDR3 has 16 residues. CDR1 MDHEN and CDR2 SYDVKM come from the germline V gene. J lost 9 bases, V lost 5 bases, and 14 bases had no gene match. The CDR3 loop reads CASSPGGSGSFRELFF. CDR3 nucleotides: TGTGCCAGCAGTCCCGGGGGGAGCGGGAGTTTCCGGGAGCTGTTTTTT.

The CDR3, as DNA: TGTGCCAGCAGCTTAGTTAGGGGGATCCATCAGCCCCAGCATTTT. Its protein product is CASSLVRGIHQPQHF. The chain joins TRBV7-2 to TRBJ1-5, with D maybe TRBD1 (6 bases). The germline CDR1 and CDR2 sequences are SGHTA and FQGNSA. There are 15 residues in the CDR3. The V end was cut by 1 base, the J end by 5 bases, with 12 bases between. Supplemented by reference TRBV7-2 and TRBJ1-5, the full variable domain reads GAGVSQSPSNKVTEKGKDVELRCDPISGHTALYWYRQSLGQGLEFLIYFQGNSAPDKSGLPSDRFSAERTGGSVSTLTIQRTQQEDSAVYLCASSLVRGIHQPQHFGDGTRLSIL.

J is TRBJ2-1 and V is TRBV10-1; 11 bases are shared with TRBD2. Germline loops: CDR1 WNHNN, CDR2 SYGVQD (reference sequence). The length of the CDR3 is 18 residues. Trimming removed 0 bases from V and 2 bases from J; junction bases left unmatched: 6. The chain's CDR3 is CASSESSGTSGTYNEQFF. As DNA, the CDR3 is TGCGCCAGCAGTGAGTCATCCGGGACTAGCGGAACCTACAATGAGCAGTTCTTC.

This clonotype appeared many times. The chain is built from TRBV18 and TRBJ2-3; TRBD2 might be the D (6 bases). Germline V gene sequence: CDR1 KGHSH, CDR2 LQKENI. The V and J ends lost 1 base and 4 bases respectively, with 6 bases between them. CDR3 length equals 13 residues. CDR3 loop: CASSPRRADTQYF. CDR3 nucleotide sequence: TGTGCCAGCTCACCACGGAGGGCAGATACGCAGTATTTT.

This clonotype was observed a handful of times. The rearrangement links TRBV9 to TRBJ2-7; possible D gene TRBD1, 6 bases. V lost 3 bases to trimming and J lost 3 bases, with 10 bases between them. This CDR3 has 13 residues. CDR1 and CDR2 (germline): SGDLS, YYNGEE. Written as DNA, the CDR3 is TGTGCCAGCAGCGCTGGGGACAACTACGAGCAGTACTTC. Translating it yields CASSAGDNYEQYF.